These 24 T cell receptor beta chains originate from one sample sequenced in a study of T cells expressing NK-cell markers. TCRdb re-analyzed the 5' RACE reads; it lists each CDR3 protein once, without DNA. The table lists under 600,000 distinct CDR3 sequences. The sequenced sample consisted of blood T cells: a sorted CD56 or NKG2C T cell subset, CD4+ or CD8+ T cells, or bulk PBMC T cells (not recorded which). The receptors here all came from a woman aged 45-65 years in good health.

This sequence joins TRBV6-1 and TRBJ2-2; TCRdb names TRBD2, which stays unverified in the absence of DNA. CDR1 and CDR2 from the germline V gene are MNHNS and SASEGT. The CDR3 runs to 17 residues. This CDR3 reads CASSESNLLARTGELFF.

The CDR3: CASKERVTVYNEQFF. The chain joins TRBV5-1 to TRBJ2-1; TCRdb outputs TRBD2, but without DNA this stays unchecked. Germline V gene sequence: CDR1 SGHRS, CDR2 YFSETQ. This CDR3 contains 15 residues.

The chain couples TRBV20-1 to TRBJ2-7; TCRdb outputs TRBD1, but without DNA this stays unchecked. Per germline, CDR1 DFQATT and CDR2 SNEGSKA (reference sequence). The CDR3 totals 16 residues. The CDR3 spells CSARKQLTGRSYEQYF.

This sequence joins TRBV4-1 and TRBJ2-5; lacking DNA, the TRBD2 call made by TCRdb goes unchecked. Germline V gene sequence: CDR1 MGHRA, CDR2 YSYEKL. The CDR3 length is 15 residues. CDR3 loop: CASSRLLAGGGTQYF.

V is TRBV6-1 and J is TRBJ1-1; TCRdb calls TRBD1, which cannot be checked without DNA. The germline V gene encodes CDR1 MNHNS and CDR2 SASEGT. This CDR3 spans 12 amino acids. CDR3: CGVRTGRTEAFF.

The chain links TRBV5-1 to TRBJ1-1; TCRdb lists TRBD1, though no DNA is available to test this call. The CDR3 has 12 residues. Germline V lookup: CDR1 SGHRS, CDR2 YFSETQ. CDR3: CASSLTGDKAFF.

The V call is TRBV5-1, the J call TRBJ2-1; TCRdb returns TRBD2, unconfirmable since there is no DNA. Germline CDR1 and CDR2: SGHRS and YFSETQ. The CDR3 spans 14 residues. The CDR3 loop reads CASGPETKYNEQFF.

This chain links TRBV9 with TRBJ1-1. Germline-derived CDR1 and CDR2 are SGDLS and YYNGEE. CDR3 length: 15 residues. The CDR3: CASSFSVNPNTEAFF. The full variable domain, with the rest looked up from reference TRBV9 and TRBJ1-1, is DSGVTQTPKHLITATGQRVTLRCSPRSGDLSVYWYQQSLDQGLQFLIQYYNGEERAKGNILERFSAQQFPDLHSELNLSSLELGDSALYFCASSFSVNPNTEAFFGQGTRLTVV.

The rearrangement links TRBV6-5 to TRBJ2-2. Germline CDR1 and CDR2: MNHEY and SVGAGI. CDR3 length: 14 residues. CDR3 residues: CASSYSGNTGELFF.

The chain couples TRBV6-6 to TRBJ1-1. CDR3 length: 16 amino acids. Germline values: CDR1 MNHNY, CDR2 SVGAGI (reference sequence). CDR3 residues: CASSSAAGPLNTEAFF.

V is TRBV12-3 or TRBV12-4 and J is TRBJ2-4; TCRdb reports TRBD2, a call that lacks DNA to check it against. This CDR3 is 13 amino acids long. The CDR3 protein is CASSYTSNNIQYF.

The chain has TRBV6-6 and TRBJ1-2; TCRdb's D call, TRBD1, is unchecked because there is no DNA. Per the germline V gene, CDR1 is MNHNY and CDR2 is SVGAGI (reference sequence). The CDR3 sequence is 14 residues long. The CDR3 protein is CASTTGLDVSGYTF.

The rearrangement uses TRBV6-5 and TRBJ2-1; the D call of TRBD1 rests on TCRdb alone, since no DNA is present to check it. CDR1 and CDR2 (germline): MNHEY, SVGAGI. This CDR3 has 11 amino acids. The chain's CDR3 is CASSARDQKFF.

V gene TRBV14 combines with J gene TRBJ2-2. Germline-derived CDR1 and CDR2 are SGHDN and FVKESK. The length of the CDR3 is 15 residues. The CDR3 loop reads CASSPNGLHTGELFF.

This chain links TRBV28 with TRBJ2-3; TCRdb designates TRBD2, a call that cannot be tested without DNA. CDR1 is MDHEN, CDR2 SYDVKM, per germline. The CDR3 extends over 15 amino acids. The CDR3 sequence: CASSVSGSGSDTQYF.

The chain employs TRBV5-1 and TRBJ2-3; TCRdb outputs TRBD1, but without DNA this stays unchecked. CDR1 SGHRS and CDR2 YFSETQ come from the germline V gene. The CDR3 is 16 residues long. The CDR3 region is CASSKTGASSTDTQYF.

CDR3: CATSRGRGRIQETQYF. This rearrangement joins TRBV15 to TRBJ2-5; TCRdb indicates TRBD2, and absent DNA this call remains unverified. This CDR3 contains 16 residues. Germline values: CDR1 LNHNV, CDR2 YYDKDF (reference sequence). The variable domain in full, with the rest retrieved from reference TRBV15 and TRBJ2-5, is DAMVIQNPRYQVTQFGKPVTLSCSQTLNHNVMYWYQQKSSQAPKLLFHYYDKDFNNEADTPDNFQSRRPNTSFCFLDIRSPGLGDTAMYLCATSRGRGRIQETQYFGPGTRLLVL.

This chain joins TRBV2 and TRBJ2-2; with no DNA, the TCRdb D assignment of TRBD2 cannot be verified. Per the germline V gene, CDR1 is SNHLY and CDR2 is FYNNEI. The CDR3 runs to 13 residues. CDR3 sequence: CASGREAGGELFF.

The V call is TRBV24-1, the J call TRBJ2-5; the TCRdb call, TRBD1, lacks DNA for checking. The V gene's germline CDR1 is KGHDR and CDR2 SFDVKD. The CDR3 covers 14 residues. The chain's CDR3 is CATSDPGTGETQYF.

The rearrangement uses TRBV5-6 and TRBJ1-2; TCRdb gives TRBD1 as the D gene, but with no DNA this cannot be confirmed. The CDR3 covers 14 residues. Germline assignment: CDR1 SGHDT and CDR2 YYEEEE. CDR3 sequence reads: CASSRDRVNYGYTF.

The chain recombines TRBV2 with TRBJ2-1; as DNA is missing, the TRBD2 call by TCRdb cannot be tested. Germline V gene data show CDR1 as SNHLY and CDR2 as FYNNEI. The CDR3 is 13 residues long. The CDR3 loop reads CASRGDGEGVQFF.

The J gene is TRBJ2-1, the V gene TRBV12-3 or TRBV12-4; as DNA is missing, the TRBD1 call by TCRdb cannot be tested. The CDR3 is 11 amino acids. CDR3: CASRGTIEQFF.

The chain joins TRBV7-6 to TRBJ2-1. CDR3 length equals 15 residues. Germline CDR1 reads SGHVS; CDR2 reads FNYEAQ. This CDR3 reads CASSAFRGPNNEQFF.

V usage is TRBV7-8 and J usage is TRBJ2-5. Germline V gene data show CDR1 as SGHVS and CDR2 as FQNEAQ. The CDR3 is 15 amino acids. This chain's CDR3 is CASSLVAGHGETQYF. Drawing the rest from reference TRBV7-8 and TRBJ2-5, the complete variable domain is GAGVSQSPRYKVAKRGQDVALRCDPISGHVSLFWYQQALGQGPEFLTYFQNEAQLDKSGLPSDRFFAERPEGSVSTLKIQRTQQEDSAVYLCASSLVAGHGETQYFGPGTRLLVL.